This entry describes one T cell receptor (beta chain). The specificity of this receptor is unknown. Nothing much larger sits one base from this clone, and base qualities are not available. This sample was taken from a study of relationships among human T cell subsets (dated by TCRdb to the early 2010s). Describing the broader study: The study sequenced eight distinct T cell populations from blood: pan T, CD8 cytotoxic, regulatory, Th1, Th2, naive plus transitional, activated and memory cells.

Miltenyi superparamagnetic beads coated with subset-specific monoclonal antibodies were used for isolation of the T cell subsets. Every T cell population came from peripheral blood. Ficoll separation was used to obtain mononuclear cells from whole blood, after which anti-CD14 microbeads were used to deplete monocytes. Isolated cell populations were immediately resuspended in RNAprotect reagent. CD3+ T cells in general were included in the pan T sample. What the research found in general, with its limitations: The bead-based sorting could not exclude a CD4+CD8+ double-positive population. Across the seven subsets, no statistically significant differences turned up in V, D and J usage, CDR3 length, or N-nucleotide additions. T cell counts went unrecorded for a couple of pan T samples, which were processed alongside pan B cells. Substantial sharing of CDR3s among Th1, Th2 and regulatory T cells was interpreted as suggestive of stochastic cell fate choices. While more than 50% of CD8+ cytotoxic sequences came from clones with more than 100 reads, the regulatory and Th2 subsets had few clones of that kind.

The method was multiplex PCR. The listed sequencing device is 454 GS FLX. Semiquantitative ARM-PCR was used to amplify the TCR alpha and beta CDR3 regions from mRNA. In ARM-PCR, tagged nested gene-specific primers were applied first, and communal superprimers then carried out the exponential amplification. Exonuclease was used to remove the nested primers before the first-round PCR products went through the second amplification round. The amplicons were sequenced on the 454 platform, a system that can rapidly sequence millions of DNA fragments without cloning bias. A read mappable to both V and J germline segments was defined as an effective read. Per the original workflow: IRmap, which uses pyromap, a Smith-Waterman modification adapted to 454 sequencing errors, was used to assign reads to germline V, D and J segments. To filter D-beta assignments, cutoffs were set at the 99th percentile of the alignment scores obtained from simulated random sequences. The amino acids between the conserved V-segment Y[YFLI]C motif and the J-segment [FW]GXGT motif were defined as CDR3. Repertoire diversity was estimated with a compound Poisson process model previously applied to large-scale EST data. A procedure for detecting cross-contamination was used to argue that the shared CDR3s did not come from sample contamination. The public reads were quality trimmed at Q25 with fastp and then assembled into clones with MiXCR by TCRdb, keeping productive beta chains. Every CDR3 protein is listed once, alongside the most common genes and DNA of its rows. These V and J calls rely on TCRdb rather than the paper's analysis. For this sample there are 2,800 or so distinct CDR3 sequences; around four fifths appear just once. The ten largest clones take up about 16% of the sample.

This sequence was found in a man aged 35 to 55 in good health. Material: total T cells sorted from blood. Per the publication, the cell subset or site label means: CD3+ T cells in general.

The nucleotide sequence reads as follows: TGCGCCAGCAGCCAAGTTGCGGGTCAATACGAGCAGTACTTC. Its protein reads: CASSQVAGQYEQYF. This chain is built from TRBV4-1 and TRBJ2-7, and the D gene may be TRBD2, 5 bases matching. V drops 1 base and J drops 4 bases, leaving 11 bases in between. Taken from cysteine to phenylalanine, the CDR3 has 14 residues. The retained sequence is limited to the CDR3, 42 bases, with the frame set at the first base. The germline V gene gives CDR1 as MGHRA and CDR2 as YSYEKL.